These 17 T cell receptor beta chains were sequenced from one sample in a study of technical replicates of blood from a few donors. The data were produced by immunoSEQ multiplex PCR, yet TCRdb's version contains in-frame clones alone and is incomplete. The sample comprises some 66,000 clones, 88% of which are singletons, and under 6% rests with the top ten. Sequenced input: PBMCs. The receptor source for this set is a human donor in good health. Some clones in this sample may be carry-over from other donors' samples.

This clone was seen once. The CDR3 sequence is CASSRVPTANSGNTIYF. DNA for the CDR3: TGCGCCAGCAGCCGCGTACCAACAGCAAATTCTGGAAACACCATATATTTT. V gene TRBV4-3 combines with J gene TRBJ1-3; no clear D. The germline gives CDR1 LGHNA, CDR2 YSLEER. V was cut by 4 bases and J by 1 base, with 17 bases left in between. The CDR3 extends over 17 amino acids.

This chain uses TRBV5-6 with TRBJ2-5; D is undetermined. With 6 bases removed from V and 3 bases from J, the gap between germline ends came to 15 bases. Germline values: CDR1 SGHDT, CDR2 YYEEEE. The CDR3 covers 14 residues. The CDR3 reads CASTSWAREETQYF. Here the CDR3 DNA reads TGTGCCAGCACCTCATGGGCCCGTGAAGAGACCCAGTACTTC.

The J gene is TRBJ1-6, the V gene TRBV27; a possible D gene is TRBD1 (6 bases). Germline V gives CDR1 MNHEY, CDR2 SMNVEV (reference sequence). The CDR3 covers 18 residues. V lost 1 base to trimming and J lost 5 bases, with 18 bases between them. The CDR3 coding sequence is TGTGCCAGCAGTTTATTTGGCGGGAGGACAGTTAATAATTCACCCCTCCACTTT. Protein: CASSLFGGRTVNNSPLHF.

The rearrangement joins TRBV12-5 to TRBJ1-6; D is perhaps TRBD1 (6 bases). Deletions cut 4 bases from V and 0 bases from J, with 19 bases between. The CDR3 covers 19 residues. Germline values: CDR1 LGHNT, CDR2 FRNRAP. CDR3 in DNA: TGTGCTAGTGGTTCGACGGGGCAGGGGTCCCGCTCCTATAATTCACCCCTCCACTTT. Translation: CASGSTGQGSRSYNSPLHF.

The CDR3 coding sequence is TGTGCCAGCATCAAGACCGGAGGAGATGAGCAGTTCTTC. Its translation is CASIKTGGDEQFF. The chain carries TRBV7-9 and TRBJ2-1; D perhaps matches TRBD2 (5 bases). The V and J ends lost 7 bases and 8 bases respectively, with 15 bases between them. This CDR3 spans 13 amino acids. In germline, CDR1 is SEHNR, CDR2 FQNEAQ (reference sequence).

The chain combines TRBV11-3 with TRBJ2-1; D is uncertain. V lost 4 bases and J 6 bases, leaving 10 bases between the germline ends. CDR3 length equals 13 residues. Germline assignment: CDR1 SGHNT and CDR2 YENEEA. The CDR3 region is CASSSYGGNEQFF. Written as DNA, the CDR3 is TGTGCCAGCAGCTCCTATGGCGGCAATGAGCAGTTCTTC.

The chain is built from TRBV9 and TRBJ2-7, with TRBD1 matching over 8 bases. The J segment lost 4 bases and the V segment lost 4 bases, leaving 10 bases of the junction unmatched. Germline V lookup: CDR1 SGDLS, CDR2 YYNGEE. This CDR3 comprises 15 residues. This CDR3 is CASSREARTGYEQYF. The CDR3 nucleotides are TGTGCCAGCAGCCGCGAGGCTCGGACAGGGTACGAGCAGTACTTC.

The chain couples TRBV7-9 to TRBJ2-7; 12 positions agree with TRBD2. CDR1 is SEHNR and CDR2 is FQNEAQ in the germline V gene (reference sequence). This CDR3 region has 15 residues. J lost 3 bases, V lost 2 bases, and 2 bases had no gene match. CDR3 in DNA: TGTGCCAGCAGCTTACGACTAGCGGGAGTCTACGAGCAGTACTTC. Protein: CASSLRLAGVYEQYF.

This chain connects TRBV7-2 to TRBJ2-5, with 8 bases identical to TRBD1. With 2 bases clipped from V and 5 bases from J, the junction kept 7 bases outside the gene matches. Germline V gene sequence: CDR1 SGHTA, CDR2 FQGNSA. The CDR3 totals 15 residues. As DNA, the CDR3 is TGTGCCAGCAGCTTAAGGACAGGGTCCCGGGAGACCCAGTACTTC. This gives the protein CASSLRTGSRETQYF. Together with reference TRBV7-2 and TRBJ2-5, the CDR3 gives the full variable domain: GAGVSQSPSNKVTEKGKDVELRCDPISGHTALYWYRQSLGQGLEFLIYFQGNSAPDKSGLPSDRFSAERTGGSVSTLTIQRTQQEDSAVYLCASSLRTGSRETQYFGPGTRLLVL.

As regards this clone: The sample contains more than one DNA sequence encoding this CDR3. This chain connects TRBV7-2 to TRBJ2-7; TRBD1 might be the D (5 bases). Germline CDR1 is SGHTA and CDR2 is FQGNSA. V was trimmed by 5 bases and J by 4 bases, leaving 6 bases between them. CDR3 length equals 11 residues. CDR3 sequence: CASSDRYEQYF. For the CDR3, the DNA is TGTGCCAGCAGCGACAGATACGAGCAGTACTTC. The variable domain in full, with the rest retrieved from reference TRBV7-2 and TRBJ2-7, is GAGVSQSPSNKVTEKGKDVELRCDPISGHTALYWYRQSLGQGLEFLIYFQGNSAPDKSGLPSDRFSAERTGGSVSTLTIQRTQQEDSAVYLCASSDRYEQYFGPGTRLTVT.

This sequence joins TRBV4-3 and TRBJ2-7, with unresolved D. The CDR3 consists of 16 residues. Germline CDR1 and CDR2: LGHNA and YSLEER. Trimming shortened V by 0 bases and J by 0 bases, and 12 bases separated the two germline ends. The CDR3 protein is CASSQDLGRSSYEQYF. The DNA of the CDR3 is TGCGCCAGCAGCCAAGATCTGGGTCGGAGCTCCTACGAGCAGTACTTC.

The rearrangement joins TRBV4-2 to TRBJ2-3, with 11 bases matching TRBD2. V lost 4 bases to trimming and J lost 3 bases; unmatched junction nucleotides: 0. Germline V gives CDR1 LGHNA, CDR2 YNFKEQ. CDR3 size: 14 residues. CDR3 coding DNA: TGTGCCAGCAGCCGGACTAGCGGGACAGATACGCAGTATTTT. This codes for CASSRTSGTDTQYF.

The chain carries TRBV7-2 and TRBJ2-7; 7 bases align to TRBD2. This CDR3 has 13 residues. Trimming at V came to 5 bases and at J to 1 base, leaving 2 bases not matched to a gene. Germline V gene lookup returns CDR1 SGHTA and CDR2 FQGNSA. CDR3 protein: CASSEAGSYEQYF. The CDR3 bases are TGTGCCAGCAGCGAAGCGGGGTCCTACGAGCAGTACTTC.

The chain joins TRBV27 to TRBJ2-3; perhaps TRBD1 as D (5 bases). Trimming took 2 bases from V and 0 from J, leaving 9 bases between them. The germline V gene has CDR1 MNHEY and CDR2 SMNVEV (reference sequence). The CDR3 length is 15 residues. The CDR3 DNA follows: TGTGCCAGCAGTTTAAGGGGAACTAGCACAGATACGCAGTATTTT. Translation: CASSLRGTSTDTQYF.

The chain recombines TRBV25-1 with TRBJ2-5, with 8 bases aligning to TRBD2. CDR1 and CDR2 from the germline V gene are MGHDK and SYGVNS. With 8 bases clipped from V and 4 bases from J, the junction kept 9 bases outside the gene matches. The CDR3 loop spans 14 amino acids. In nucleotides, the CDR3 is TGTGCCAGCGCTAGCGGGTTTTATCCAGAGACCCAGTACTTC. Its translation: CASASGFYPETQYF.

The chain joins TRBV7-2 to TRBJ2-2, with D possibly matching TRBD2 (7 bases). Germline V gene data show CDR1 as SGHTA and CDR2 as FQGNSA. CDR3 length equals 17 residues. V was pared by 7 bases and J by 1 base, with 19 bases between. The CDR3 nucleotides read TGTGCCAGCACCAAAAGGGGGACTACCTGGAACACCGGGGAGCTGTTTTTT. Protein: CASTKRGTTWNTGELFF.

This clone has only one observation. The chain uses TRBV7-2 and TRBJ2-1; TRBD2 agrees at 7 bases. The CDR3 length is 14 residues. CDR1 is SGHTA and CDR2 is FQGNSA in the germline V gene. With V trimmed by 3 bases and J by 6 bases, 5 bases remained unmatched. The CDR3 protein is CASSLGRESNEQFF. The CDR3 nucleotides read TGTGCCAGCAGCTTGGGGCGGGAGTCCAATGAGCAGTTCTTC.